This T cell receptor (beta chain) was identified during a study of cytomegalovirus exposure and HLA in healthy donors. Study-wide results and limits: In a later analysis, productive TCRs from donors in an Asian-associated ancestry cluster reportedly carried fewer N-insertions than the cohort mean. In an earlier analysis, in 620 or so donors, most V segments appeared productive either ~90% or ~30% of the time.

The PCR ran on 60 Vbeta and 13 Jbeta primers. The table came from immunoSEQ multiplex PCR; TCRdb's copy has only in-frame clones and leaves some out. The sample includes around 230,000 clones, around 84% of them seen just once. Details on this clone: The antigen is unknown.

The sample comprised PBMCs. This clonotype originated in a girl aged 2-10 years in good health and CMV-seronegative.

The CDR3 DNA is TGTGCCAGCAGCGTAGGAGCGGGCGGGTCCGGAGGATACAATGAGCAGTTCTTC. It is translated as CASSVGAGGSGGYNEQFF. V and J are TRBV9 and TRBJ2-1; D is perhaps TRBD2 (6 bases). Germline V gene sequence: CDR1 SGDLS, CDR2 YYNGEE. Trimming shortened V by 0 bases and J by 4 bases, and 20 bases separated the two germline ends. CDR3 length equals 18 residues.